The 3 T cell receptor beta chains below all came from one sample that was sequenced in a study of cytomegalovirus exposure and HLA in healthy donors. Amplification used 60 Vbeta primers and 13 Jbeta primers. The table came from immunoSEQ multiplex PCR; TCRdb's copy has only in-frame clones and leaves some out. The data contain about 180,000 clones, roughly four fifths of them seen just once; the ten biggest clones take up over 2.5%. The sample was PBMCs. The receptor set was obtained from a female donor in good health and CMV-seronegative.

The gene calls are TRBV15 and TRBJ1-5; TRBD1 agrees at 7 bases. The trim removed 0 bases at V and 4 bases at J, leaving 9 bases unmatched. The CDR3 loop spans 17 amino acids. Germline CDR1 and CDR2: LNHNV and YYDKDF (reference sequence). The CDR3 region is CATSRDRPETGNQPQHF. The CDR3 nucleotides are TGTGCCACCAGCAGAGATAGACCCGAGACAGGGAATCAGCCCCAGCATTTT.

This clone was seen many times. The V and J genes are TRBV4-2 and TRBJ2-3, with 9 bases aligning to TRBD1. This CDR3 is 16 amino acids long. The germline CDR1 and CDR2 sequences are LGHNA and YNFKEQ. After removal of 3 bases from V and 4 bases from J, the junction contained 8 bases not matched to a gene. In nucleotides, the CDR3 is TGTGCCAGCAGCCAGGCCTTTACAGGGGGCGCAGATACGCAGTATTTT. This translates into CASSQAFTGGADTQYF.

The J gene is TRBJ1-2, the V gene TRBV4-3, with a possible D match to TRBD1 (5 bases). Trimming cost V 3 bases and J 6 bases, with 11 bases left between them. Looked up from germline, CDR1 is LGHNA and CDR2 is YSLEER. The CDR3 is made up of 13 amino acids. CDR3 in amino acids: CASSHQGGDGYTF. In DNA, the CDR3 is TGCGCCAGCAGCCATCAGGGAGGGGATGGCTACACCTTC.